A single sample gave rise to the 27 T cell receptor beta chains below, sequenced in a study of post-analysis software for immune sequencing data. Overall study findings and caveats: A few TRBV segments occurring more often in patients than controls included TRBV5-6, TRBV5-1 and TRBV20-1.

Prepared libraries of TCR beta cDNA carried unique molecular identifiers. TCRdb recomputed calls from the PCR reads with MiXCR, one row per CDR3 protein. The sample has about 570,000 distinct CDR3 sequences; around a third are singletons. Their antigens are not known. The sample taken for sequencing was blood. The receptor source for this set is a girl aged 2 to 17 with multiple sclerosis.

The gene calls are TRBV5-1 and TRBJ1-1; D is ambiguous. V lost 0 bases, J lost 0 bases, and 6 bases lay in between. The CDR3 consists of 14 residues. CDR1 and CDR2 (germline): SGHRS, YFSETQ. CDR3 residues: CASSLGVLNTEAFF. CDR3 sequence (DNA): TGCGCCAGCAGCTTGGGCGTTCTGAACACTGAAGCTTTCTTT.

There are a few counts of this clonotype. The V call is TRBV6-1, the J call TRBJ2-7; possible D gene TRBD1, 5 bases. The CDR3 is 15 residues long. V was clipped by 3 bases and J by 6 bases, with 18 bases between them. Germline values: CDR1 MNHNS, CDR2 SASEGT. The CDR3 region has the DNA TGTGCCAGCAGTGATAGGACACGGGCAGCCCTCGAGCAGTACTTC. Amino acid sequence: CASSDRTRAALEQYF.

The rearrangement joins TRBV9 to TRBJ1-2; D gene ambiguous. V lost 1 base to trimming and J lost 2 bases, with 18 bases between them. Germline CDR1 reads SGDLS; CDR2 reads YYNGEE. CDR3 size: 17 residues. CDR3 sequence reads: CASSVSVVEVGNYGYTF. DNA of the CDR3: TGTGCCAGCAGCGTATCAGTCGTGGAAGTTGGGAACTATGGCTACACCTTC.

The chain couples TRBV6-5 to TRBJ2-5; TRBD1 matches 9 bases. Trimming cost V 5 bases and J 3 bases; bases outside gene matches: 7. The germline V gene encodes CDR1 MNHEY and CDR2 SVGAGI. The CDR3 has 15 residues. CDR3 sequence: CASSTPTGGEETQYF. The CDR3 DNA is TGTGCCAGCAGTACCCCGACAGGGGGAGAAGAGACCCAGTACTTC.

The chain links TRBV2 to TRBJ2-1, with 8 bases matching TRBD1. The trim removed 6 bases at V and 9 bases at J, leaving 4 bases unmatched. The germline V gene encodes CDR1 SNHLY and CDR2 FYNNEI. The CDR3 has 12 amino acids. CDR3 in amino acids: CASSGTGGEQFF. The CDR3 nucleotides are TGTGCCAGCAGCGGGACAGGCGGTGAGCAGTTCTTC.

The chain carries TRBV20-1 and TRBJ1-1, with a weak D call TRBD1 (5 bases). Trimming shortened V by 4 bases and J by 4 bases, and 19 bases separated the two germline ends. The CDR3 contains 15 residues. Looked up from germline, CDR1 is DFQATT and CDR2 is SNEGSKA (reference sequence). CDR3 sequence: CSATHPGRVSTEAFF. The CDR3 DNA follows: TGCAGTGCTACCCACCCGGGACGGGTGAGCACTGAAGCTTTCTTT.

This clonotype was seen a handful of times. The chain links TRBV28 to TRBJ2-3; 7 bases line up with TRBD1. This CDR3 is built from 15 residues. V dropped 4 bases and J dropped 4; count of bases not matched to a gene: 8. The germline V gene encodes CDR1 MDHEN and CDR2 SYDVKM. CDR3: CASSSITQGADTQYF. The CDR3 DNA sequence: TGTGCCAGCAGTTCCATAACGCAGGGGGCAGATACGCAGTATTTT. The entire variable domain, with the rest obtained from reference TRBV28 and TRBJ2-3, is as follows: DVKVTQSSRYLVKRTGEKVFLECVQDMDHENMFWYRQDPGLGLRLIYFSYDVKMKEKGDIPEGYSVSREKKERFSLILESASTNQTSMYLCASSSITQGADTQYFGPGTRLTVL.

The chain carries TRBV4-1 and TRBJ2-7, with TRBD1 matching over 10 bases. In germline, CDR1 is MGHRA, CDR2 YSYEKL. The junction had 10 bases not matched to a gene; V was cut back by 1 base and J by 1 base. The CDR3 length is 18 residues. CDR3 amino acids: CASSQAPLGQGGSYEQYF. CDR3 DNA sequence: TGCGCCAGCAGCCAAGCCCCCCTCGGACAGGGGGGATCCTACGAGCAGTACTTC.

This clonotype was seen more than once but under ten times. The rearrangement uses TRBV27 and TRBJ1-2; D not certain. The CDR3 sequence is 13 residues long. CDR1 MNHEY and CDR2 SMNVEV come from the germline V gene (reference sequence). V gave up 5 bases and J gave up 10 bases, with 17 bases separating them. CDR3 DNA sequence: TGTGCCAGCAGTCCGGCGGTGGCGGTAGACTACACCTTC. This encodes CASSPAVAVDYTF.

The CDR3 bases are TGTGCCAGCAGCGCCCCCGAGACAAAGAACTATGGCTACACCTTC. Amino acid sequence: CASSAPETKNYGYTF. The chain couples TRBV6-5 to TRBJ1-2; D call uncertain. The CDR3 totals 15 residues. Germline CDR1 is MNHEY and CDR2 is SVGAGI. Trimming pared 6 bases from V and 2 bases from J, leaving 16 bases between.

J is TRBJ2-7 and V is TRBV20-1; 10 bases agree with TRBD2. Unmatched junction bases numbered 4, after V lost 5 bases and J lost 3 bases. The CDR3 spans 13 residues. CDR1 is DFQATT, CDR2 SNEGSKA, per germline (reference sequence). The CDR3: CSAYGTSVYEQYF. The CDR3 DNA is TGCAGTGCTTACGGGACTAGCGTCTACGAGCAGTACTTC.

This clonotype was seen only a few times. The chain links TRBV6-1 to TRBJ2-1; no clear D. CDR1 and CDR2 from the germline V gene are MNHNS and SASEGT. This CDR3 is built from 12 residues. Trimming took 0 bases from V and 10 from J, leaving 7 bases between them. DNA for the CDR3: TGTGCCAGCAGTGAAGCACAGCTAGAGCAGTTCTTC. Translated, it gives CASSEAQLEQFF.

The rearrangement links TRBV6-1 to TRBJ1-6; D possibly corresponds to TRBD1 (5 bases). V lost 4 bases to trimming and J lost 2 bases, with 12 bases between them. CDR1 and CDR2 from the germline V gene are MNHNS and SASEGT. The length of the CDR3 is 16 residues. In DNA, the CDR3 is TGTGCCAGCAGTGTGGGGGGAACGGCCTATAATTCACCCCTCCACTTT. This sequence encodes CASSVGGTAYNSPLHF.

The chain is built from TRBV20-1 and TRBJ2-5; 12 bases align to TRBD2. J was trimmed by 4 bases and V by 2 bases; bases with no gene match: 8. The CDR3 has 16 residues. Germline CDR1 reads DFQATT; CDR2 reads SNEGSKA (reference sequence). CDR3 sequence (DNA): TGCAGTGCTAGAATTGCTAGCGGGGGGGCAGGAGAGACCCAGTACTTC. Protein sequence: CSARIASGGAGETQYF.

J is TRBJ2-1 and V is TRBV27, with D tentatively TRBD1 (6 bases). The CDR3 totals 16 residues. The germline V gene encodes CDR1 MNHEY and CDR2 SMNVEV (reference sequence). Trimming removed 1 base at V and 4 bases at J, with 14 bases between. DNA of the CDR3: TGTGCCAGCAGTTTATTCCCAGGGGCGACTTACAATGAGCAGTTCTTC. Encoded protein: CASSLFPGATYNEQFF.

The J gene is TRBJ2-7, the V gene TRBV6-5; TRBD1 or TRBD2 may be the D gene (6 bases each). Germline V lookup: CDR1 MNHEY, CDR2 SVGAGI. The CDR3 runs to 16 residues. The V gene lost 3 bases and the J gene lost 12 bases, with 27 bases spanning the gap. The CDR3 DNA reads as TGTGCCAGCAGTTATTCGGGCACAGGGCCCTCCGGGGGTTGGTACTTC. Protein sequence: CASSYSGTGPSGGWYF.

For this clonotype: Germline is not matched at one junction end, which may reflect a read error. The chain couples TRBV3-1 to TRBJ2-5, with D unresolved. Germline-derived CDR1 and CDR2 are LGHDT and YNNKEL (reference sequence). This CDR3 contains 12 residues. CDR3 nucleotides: TGTGCCAGCAACCAAGGAGCGGAGACCCAGTACTTC. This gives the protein CASNQGAETQYF.

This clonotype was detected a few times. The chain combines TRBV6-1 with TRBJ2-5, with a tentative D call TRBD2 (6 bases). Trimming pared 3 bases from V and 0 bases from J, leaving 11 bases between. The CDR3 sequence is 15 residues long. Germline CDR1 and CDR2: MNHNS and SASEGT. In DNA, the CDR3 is TGTGCCAGCAGTGAGGGGCGGGGATACCAAGAGACCCAGTACTTC. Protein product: CASSEGRGYQETQYF.

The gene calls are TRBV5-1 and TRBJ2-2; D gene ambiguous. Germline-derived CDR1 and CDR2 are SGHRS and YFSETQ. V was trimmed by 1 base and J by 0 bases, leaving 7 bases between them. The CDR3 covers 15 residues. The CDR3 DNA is TGCGCCAGCAGCTTGTTCGCCCCGAACACCGGGGAGCTGTTTTTT. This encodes CASSLFAPNTGELFF.

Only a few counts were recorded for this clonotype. In nucleotides, the CDR3 is TGTGCCAGTCACCCTTTTGGGAGAAACAATGAGCAGTTCTTC. As protein: CASHPFGRNNEQFF. The chain employs TRBV19 and TRBJ2-1, with D possibly TRBD2 on 5 matching bases. V was pared by 8 bases and J by 5 bases, with 16 bases between. Germline V gene sequence: CDR1 LNHDA, CDR2 SQIVND (reference sequence). The CDR3 covers 14 residues.

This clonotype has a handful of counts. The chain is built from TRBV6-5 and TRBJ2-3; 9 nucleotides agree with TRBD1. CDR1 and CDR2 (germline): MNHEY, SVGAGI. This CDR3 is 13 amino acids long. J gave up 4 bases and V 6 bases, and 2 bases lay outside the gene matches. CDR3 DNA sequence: TGTGCCAGCAGACGGACAGGGGCAGATACGCAGTATTTT. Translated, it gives CASRRTGADTQYF.

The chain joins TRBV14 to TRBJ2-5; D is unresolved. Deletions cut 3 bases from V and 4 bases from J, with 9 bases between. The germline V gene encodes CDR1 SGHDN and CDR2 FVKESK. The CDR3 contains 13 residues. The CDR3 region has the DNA TGTGCCAGCAGCCAGAACCGGCGAGAGACCCAGTACTTC. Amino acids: CASSQNRRETQYF.

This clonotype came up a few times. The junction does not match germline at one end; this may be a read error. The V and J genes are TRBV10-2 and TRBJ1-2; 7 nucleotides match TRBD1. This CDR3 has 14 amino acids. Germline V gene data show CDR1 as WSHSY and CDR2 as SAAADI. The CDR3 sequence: CASSLTGLGYGYTF. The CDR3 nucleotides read TGTGCCAGCAGTCTGACAGGGTTGGGCTATGGCTACACCTTC.

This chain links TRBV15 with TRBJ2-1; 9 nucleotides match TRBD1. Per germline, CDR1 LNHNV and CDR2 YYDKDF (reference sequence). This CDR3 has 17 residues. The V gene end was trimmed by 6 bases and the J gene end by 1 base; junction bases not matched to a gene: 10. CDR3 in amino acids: CATRKRPGTGSYNEQFF. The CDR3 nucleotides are TGTGCCACCAGAAAACGCCCCGGGACAGGGTCCTACAATGAGCAGTTCTTC.

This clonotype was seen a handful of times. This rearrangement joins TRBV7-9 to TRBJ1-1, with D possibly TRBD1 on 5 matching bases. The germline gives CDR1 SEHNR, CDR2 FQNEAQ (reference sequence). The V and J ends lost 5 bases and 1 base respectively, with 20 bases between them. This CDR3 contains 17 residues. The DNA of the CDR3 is TGTGCCAGCAGCCCTAGCGGGGGGATCGGGGGGAACACTGAAGCTTTCTTT. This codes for CASSPSGGIGGNTEAFF.

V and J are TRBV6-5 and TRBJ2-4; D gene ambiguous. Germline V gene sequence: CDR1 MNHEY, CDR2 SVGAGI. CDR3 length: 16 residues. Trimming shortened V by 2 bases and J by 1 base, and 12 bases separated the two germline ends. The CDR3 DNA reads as TGTGCCAGCAGTTACACCCATAAAGGGGCCAAAAACATTCAGTACTTC. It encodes CASSYTHKGAKNIQYF.

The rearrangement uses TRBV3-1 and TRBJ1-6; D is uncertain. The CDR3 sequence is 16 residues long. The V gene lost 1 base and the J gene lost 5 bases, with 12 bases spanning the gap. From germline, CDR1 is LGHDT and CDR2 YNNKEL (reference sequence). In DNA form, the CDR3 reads TGTGCCAGCAGCCAAGCCTCCGGCACTAATAATTCACCCCTCCACTTT. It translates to CASSQASGTNNSPLHF.